This T cell receptor (beta chain) was captured in a study of blood T cell repertoires in COVID-19. The CDR3 sequence is 16 residues long. The germline V gene encodes CDR1 MDHEN and CDR2 SYDVKM. With 2 bases clipped from V and 2 bases from J, the junction kept 8 bases outside the gene matches. Some clones are missing from TCRdb's copy, which holds only in-frame ones; the method was immunoSEQ multiplex PCR. Of 250,000 to 300,000 clones in the sample, 81% were seen once. The chain combines TRBV28 with TRBJ1-2, with 7 positions matching TRBD1. The sample taken for sequencing was peripheral blood. The origin of this receptor is a woman in her sixties or seventies with active or convalescent COVID-19. The CDR3 DNA sequence: TGTGCCAGCAGTTTAGACCGGCAGGGGGTAAACTATGGCTACACCTTC. Encoded protein: CASSLDRQGVNYGYTF.